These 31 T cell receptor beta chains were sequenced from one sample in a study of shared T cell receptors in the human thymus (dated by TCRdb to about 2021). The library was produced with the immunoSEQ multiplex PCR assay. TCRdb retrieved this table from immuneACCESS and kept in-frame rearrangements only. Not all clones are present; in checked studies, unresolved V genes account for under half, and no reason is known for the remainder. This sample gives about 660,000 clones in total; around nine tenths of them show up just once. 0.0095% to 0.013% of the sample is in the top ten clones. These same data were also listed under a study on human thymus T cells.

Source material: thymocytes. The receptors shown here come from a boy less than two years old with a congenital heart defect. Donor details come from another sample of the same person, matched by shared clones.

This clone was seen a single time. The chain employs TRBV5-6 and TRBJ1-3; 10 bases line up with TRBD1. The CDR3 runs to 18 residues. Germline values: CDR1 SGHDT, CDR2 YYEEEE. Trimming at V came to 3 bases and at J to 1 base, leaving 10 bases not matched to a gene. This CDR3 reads CASSSGTGVQKSGNTIYF. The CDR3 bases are TGTGCCAGCAGCTCCGGGACAGGGGTCCAAAAGTCTGGAAACACCATATATTTT.

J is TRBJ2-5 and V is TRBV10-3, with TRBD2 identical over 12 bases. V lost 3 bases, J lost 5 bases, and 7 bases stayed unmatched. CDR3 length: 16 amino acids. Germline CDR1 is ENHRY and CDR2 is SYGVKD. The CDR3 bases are TGTGCCATCAGTGATCCCCGGACTAGCGGGACCGAGACCCAGTACTTC. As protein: CAISDPRTSGTETQYF.

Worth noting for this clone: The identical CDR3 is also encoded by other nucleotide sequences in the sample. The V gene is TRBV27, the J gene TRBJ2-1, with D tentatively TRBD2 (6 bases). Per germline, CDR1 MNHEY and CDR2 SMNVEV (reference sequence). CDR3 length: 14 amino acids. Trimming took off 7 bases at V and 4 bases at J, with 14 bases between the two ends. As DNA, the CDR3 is TGTGCCAGCAAAGGAACTAGCAGTTACAATGAGCAGTTCTTC. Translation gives CASKGTSSYNEQFF.

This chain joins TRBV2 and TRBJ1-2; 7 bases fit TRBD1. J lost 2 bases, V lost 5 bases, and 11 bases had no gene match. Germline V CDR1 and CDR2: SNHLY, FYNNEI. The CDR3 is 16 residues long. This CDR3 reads CASSSRDRGRNYGYTF. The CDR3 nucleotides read TGTGCCAGCAGTAGCCGGGACAGAGGGCGAAACTATGGCTACACCTTC.

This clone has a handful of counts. The CDR3 sequence is CASSYLSGLDNEQFF. DNA for the CDR3: TGTGCCAGCAGTTACCTGTCCGGACTTGACAATGAGCAGTTCTTC. V is TRBV6-5 and J is TRBJ2-1; D possibly corresponds to TRBD2 (5 bases). Trimming removed 2 bases from V and 5 bases from J, with 13 bases in between. The V gene's germline CDR1 is MNHEY and CDR2 SVGAGI. This CDR3 region has 15 residues.

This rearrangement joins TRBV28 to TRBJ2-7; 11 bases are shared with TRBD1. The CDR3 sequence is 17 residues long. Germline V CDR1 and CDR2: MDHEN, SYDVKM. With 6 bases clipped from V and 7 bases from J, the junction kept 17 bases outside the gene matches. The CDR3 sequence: CASSPTGAGQGAGEQYF. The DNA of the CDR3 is TGTGCCAGCAGCCCAACGGGGGCCGGACAGGGGGCTGGAGAGCAGTACTTC.

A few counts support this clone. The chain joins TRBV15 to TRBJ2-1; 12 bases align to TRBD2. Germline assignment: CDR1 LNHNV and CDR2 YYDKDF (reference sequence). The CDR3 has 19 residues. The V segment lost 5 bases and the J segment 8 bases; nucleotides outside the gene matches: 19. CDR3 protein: CATSAGTLAGGPGVYEQFF. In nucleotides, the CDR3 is TGTGCCACCAGCGCCGGGACGCTAGCGGGAGGGCCCGGGGTTTATGAGCAGTTCTTC. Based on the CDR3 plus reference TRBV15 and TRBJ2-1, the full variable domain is DAMVIQNPRYQVTQFGKPVTLSCSQTLNHNVMYWYQQKSSQAPKLLFHYYDKDFNNEADTPDNFQSRRPNTSFCFLDIRSPGLGDTAMYLCATSAGTLAGGPGVYEQFFGPGTRLTVL.

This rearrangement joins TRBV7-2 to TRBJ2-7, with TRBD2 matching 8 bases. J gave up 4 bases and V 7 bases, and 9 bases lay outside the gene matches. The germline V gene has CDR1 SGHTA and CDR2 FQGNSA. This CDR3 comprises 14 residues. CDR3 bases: TGTGCCAGCACCCCTAGCGGGTGTTTGTACGAGCAGTACTTC. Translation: CASTPSGCLYEQYF.

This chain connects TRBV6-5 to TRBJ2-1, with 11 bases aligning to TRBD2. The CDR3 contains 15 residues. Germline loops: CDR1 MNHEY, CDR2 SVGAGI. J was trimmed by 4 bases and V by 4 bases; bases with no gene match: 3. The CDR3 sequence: CASSFTSGSYNEQFF. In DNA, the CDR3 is TGTGCCAGCAGTTTTACTAGCGGGAGTTACAATGAGCAGTTCTTC.

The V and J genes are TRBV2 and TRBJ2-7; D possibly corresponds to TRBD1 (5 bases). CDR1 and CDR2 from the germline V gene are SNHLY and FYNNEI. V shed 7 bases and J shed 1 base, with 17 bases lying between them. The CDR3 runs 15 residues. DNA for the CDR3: TGTGCCAGCATTCCCCTGGGGCCCATGTCCTACGAGCAGTACTTC. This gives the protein CASIPLGPMSYEQYF.

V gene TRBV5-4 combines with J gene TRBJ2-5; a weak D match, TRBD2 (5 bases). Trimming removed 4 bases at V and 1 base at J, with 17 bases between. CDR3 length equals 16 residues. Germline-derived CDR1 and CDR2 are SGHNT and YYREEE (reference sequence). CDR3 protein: CASSLSSTRFQETQYF. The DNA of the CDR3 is TGTGCCAGCAGCCTCTCATCTACTAGATTCCAAGAGACCCAGTACTTC.

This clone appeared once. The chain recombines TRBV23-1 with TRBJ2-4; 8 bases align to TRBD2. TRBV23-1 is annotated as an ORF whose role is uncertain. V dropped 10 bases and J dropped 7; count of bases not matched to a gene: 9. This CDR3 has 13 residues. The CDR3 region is CAIPGRGMNIQYF. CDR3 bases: TGCGCCATCCCCGGGAGGGGGATGAACATTCAGTACTTC.

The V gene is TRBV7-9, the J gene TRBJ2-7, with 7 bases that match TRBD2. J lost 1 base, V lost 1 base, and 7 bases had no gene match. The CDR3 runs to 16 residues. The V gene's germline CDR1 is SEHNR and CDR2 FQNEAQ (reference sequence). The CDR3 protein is CASSLGGRARSYEQYF. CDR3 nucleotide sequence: TGTGCCAGCAGCTTAGGTGGGAGGGCCCGTTCCTACGAGCAGTACTTC.

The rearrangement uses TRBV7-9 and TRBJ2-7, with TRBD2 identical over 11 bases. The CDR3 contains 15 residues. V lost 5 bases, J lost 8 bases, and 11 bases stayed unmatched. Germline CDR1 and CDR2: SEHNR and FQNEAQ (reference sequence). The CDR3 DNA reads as TGTGCCAGCAGCCCAGGGACTAGCGGACCTACGAAGCAGTACTTC. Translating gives CASSPGTSGPTKQYF.

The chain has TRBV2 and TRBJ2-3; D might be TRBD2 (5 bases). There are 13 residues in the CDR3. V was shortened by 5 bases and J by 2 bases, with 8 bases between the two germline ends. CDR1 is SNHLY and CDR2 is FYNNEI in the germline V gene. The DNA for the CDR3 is TGTGCCAGCAGTAACGGGAACACAGATACGCAGTATTTT. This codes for CASSNGNTDTQYF.

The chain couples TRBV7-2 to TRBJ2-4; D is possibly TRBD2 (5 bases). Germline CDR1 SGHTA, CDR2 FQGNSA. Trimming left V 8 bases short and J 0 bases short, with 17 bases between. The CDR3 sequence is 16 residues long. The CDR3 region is CASGKEETLAKNIQYF. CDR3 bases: TGTGCCAGCGGTAAGGAGGAGACATTAGCCAAAAACATTCAGTACTTC.

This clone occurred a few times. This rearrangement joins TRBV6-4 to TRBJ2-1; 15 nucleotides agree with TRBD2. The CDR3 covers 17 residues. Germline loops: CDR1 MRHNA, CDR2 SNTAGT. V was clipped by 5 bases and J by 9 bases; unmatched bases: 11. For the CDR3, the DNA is TGTGCCAGCAGTCAGGGACTAGCGGGAGGACTCAGGGGTGAGCAGTTCTTC. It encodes CASSQGLAGGLRGEQFF.

CDR3 protein: CASSIGDYKRRSGANVLTF. CDR3 DNA: TGTGCCAGTAGTATTGGGGACTACAAACGACGCTCTGGGGCCAACGTCCTGACTTTC. This chain links TRBV19 with TRBJ2-6, with 7 bases lining up with TRBD2. The V segment lost 3 bases and the J segment 0 bases; nucleotides outside the gene matches: 11. Germline V gene sequence: CDR1 LNHDA, CDR2 SQIVND (reference sequence). The CDR3 contains 19 residues.

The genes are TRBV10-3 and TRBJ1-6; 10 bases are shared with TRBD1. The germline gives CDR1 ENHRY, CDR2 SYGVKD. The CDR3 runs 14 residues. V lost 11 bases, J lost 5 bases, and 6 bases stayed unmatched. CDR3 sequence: CAVGTGEDNSPLHF. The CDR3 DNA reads TGTGCCGTCGGGACAGGGGAGGATAATTCACCCCTCCACTTT.

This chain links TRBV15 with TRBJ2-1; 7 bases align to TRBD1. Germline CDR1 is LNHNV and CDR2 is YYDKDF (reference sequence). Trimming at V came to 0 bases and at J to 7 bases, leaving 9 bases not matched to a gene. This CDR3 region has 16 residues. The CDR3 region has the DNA TGTGCCACCAGCAGAGAATCCGGGACAGTCTCTAATGAGCAGTTCTTC. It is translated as CATSRESGTVSNEQFF. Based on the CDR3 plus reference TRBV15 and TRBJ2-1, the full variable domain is DAMVIQNPRYQVTQFGKPVTLSCSQTLNHNVMYWYQQKSSQAPKLLFHYYDKDFNNEADTPDNFQSRRPNTSFCFLDIRSPGLGDTAMYLCATSRESGTVSNEQFFGPGTRLTVL.

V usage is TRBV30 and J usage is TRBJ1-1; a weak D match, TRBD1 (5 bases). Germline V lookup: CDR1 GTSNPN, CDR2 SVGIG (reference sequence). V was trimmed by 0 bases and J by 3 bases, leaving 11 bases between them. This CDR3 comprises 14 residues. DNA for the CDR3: TGTGCCTGGAGTGTATCGACGGGGGACACTGAAGCTTTCTTT. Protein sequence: CAWSVSTGDTEAFF.

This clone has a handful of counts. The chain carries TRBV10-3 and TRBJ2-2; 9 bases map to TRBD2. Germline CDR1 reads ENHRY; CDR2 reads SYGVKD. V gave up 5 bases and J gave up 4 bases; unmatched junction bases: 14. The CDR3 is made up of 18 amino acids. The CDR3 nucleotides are TGTGCCATCAGTCAACGTTCCCGGGGACTAGCCCGCACCGGGGAGCTGTTTTTT. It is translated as CAISQRSRGLARTGELFF.

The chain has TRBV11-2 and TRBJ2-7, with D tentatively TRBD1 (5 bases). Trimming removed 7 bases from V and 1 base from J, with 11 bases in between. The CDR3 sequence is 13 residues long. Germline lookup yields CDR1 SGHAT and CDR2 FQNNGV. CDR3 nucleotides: TGTGCCAGCACCGTCACAGGTTCCTACGAGCAGTACTTC. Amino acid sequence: CASTVTGSYEQYF.

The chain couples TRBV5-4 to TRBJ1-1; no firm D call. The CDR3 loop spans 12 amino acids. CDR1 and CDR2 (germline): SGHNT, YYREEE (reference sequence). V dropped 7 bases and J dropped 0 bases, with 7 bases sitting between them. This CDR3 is CASLQMNTEAFF. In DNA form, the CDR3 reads TGTGCCAGCCTCCAGATGAACACTGAAGCTTTCTTT.

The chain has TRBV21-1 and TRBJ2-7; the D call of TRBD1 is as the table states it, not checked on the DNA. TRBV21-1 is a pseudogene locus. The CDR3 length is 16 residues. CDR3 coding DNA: TGTGCCAGCAGCCCCGGACACCCTGTGGCCTCCTACGAGCAGTACTTC. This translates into CASSPGHPVASYEQYF.

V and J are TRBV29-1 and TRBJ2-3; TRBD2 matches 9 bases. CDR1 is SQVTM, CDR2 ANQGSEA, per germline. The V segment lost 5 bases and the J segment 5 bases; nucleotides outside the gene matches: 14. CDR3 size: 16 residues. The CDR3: CSVRAGGPQHGDTQYF. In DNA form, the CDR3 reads TGCAGCGTTAGGGCGGGAGGGCCCCAGCACGGAGATACGCAGTATTTT.

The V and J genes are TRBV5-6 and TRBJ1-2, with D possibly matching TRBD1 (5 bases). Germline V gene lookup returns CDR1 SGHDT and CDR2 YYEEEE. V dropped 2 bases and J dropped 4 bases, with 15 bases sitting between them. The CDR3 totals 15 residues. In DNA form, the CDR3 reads TGTGCCAGCAGCTTAAGAATAAGGGGCGCCTATGGCTACACCTTC. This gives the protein CASSLRIRGAYGYTF.

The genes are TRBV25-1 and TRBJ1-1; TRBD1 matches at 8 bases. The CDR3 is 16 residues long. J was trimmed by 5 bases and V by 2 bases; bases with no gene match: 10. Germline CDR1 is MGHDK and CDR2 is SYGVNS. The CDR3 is CASSETPRTGMTEAFF. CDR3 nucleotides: TGTGCCAGCAGTGAAACCCCGAGGACAGGGATGACTGAAGCTTTCTTT.

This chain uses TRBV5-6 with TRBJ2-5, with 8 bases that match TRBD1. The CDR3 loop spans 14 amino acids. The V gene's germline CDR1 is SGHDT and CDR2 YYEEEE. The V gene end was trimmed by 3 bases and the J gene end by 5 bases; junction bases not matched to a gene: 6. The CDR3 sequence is CASSSADREETQYF. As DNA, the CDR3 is TGTGCCAGCAGCTCCGCGGACAGGGAGGAGACCCAGTACTTC.

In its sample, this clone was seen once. CDR3 protein: CSVDGDSASSSYNEQFF. CDR3 DNA: TGCAGCGTTGATGGGGACTCCGCGTCGAGCTCCTACAATGAGCAGTTCTTC. The genes are TRBV29-1 and TRBJ2-1; TRBD2 is a possible D gene (6 bases). This CDR3 comprises 17 residues. Trimming removed 3 bases from V and 0 bases from J, with 18 bases in between. CDR1 SQVTM and CDR2 ANQGSEA come from the germline V gene.

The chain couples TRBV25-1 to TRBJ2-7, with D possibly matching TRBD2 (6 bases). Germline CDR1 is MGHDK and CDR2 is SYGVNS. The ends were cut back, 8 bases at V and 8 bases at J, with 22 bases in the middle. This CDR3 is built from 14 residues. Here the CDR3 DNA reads TGTGCCAGCTCCCTGGACTACCAACAGTGGAAGCAGTACTTC. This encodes CASSLDYQQWKQYF.